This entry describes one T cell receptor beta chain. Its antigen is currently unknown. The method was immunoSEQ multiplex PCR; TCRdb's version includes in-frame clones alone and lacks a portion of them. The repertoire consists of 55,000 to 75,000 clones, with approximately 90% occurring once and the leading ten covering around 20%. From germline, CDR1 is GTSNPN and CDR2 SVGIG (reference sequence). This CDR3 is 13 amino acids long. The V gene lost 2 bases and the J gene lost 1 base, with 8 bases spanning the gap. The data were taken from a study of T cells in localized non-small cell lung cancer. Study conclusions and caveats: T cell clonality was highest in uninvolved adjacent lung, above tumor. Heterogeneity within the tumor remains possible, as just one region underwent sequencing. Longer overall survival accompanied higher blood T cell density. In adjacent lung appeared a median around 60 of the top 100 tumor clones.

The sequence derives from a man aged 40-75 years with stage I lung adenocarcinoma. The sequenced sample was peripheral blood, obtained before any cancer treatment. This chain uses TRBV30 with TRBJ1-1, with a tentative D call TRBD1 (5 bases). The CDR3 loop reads CAWSYQGNTEAFF. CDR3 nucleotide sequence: TGTGCCTGGAGTTATCAGGGGAACACTGAAGCTTTCTTT.